This T cell receptor beta chain was identified during a study of T cell changes during pregnancy in multiple sclerosis. Measured with immunoSEQ multiplex PCR; TCRdb has only the in-frame clones, and not every one. The sample contains approximately 12,000 clones, 85% to 95% of which appear only once. The CDR3 sequence is 14 residues long. After removal of 4 bases from V and 8 bases from J, the junction contained 6 bases not matched to a gene. The germline V gene encodes CDR1 SNHLY and CDR2 FYNNEI. Sequencing was performed on CD4+ T cells from peripheral blood mononuclear cells, taken before pregnancy. This receptor was obtained from a female donor with multiple sclerosis, enrolled in a pregnancy study. J is TRBJ1-4 and V is TRBV2; 8 bases fit TRBD1. The CDR3 sequence: CASSVGRGQEKLFF. The CDR3 coding sequence is TGTGCCAGCAGTGTCGGCAGGGGGCAGGAAAAACTGTTTTTT.